The entry that follows covers one T cell receptor beta chain sequence. This sample is drawn from a study of OX40 agonist ivuxolimab in advanced cancers. Study-wide background: Three patients showed partial responses: one hepatocellular carcinoma and two cutaneous melanoma cases.

CDR3 length equals 15 residues. Germline V gives CDR1 SNHLY, CDR2 FYNNEI. Losses at the gene ends were 6 bases for V and 2 bases for J; bases not matched to a gene: 5. Profiled with immunoSEQ multiplex PCR; TCRdb holds only in-frame clones, not every one. The repertoire holds approximately 70,000 clones, with roughly 80% as singletons. This material consisted of CD4+ or CD8+ T cells sorted from blood, taken in a trial of the OX40 agonist ivuxolimab. This TCR was sampled from an adult with an advanced solid tumor such as melanoma, head and neck, liver or kidney cancer. The chain carries TRBV2 and TRBJ1-3; 9 positions match TRBD1. For the CDR3, the DNA is TGTGCCAGCAGGGGTACAGGGGGCCCTGGAAACACCATATATTTT. This encodes CASRGTGGPGNTIYF.